These 13 T cell receptor beta chains were sequenced from one sample in a study of human T cells and chemical hapten exposure. As for time point: pre-sensitization, week 0. Treatment here: therapeutic diphenylcyclopropenone sensitization with weekly scalp DPC. TCRdb re-analysed the RACE reads in MiXCR, keeping a single row per CDR3 protein. The table lists more than 80,000 distinct CDR3 sequences, 10% to 11% of them singletons, with approximately 3.3% in the top ten. Sample: whole blood, taken in connection with sensitization to the hapten diphenylcyclopropenone (DPC). The receptors derive from a woman aged 60-75 years with alopecia areata. Some clones in this sample may be carry-over from other donors' samples.

This clonotype was observed a handful of times. The V gene is TRBV19, the J gene TRBJ1-5, with D tentatively TRBD1 (5 bases). The CDR3 covers 14 residues. V lost 9 bases to trimming and J lost 2 bases, with 14 bases between them. The germline CDR1 and CDR2 sequences are LNHDA and SQIVND (reference sequence). In DNA form, the CDR3 reads TGTGCCAGCAAACCAATACAGGGCAATCAGCCCCAGCATTTT. Amino acid sequence: CASKPIQGNQPQHF.

The gene calls are TRBV6-6 and TRBJ2-3; a weak D match, TRBD2 (6 bases). V was shortened by 4 bases and J by 4 bases, with 12 bases between the two germline ends. This CDR3 contains 14 residues. Per germline, CDR1 MNHNY and CDR2 SVGAGI (reference sequence). CDR3 protein: CASSSGLRPDTQYF. For the CDR3, the DNA is TGTGCCAGCAGTTCGGGACTGAGGCCAGATACGCAGTATTTT.

This clonotype was recorded once. The chain joins TRBV2 to TRBJ2-3; 8 bases match TRBD2. V shed 8 bases and J 0 bases; nucleotides not matched to a gene: 4. Germline V gene lookup returns CDR1 SNHLY and CDR2 FYNNEI. This CDR3 has 14 amino acids. CDR3 sequence reads: CASVSGISTDTQYF. The DNA of the CDR3 is TGTGCCAGCGTTAGCGGGATTAGCACAGATACGCAGTATTTT.

This clonotype was observed many times. This rearrangement joins TRBV12-3 or TRBV12-4 to TRBJ1-2; D is possibly TRBD1 (5 bases). Trimming removed 6 bases at V and 6 bases at J, with 14 bases between. CDR3 length equals 13 residues. CDR3 DNA: TGTGCCAGCAGGCAGACAGCTCTTCATGGCTACACCTTC. Translation gives CASRQTALHGYTF.

In this sample, this clonotype turned up many times. The rearrangement uses TRBV10-3 and TRBJ2-3; 13 bases map to TRBD2. Germline CDR1 reads ENHRY; CDR2 reads SYGVKD. The V and J ends lost 11 bases and 3 bases, in that order; junction bases with no gene match: 5. The CDR3 sequence is 14 residues long. CDR3 DNA sequence: TGTGCCCACGGGACTAGCGGGGCTACAGATACGCAGTATTTT. Residues: CAHGTSGATDTQYF.

The V gene is TRBV18, the J gene TRBJ2-7; D may be TRBD1 (6 bases). This CDR3 region has 14 residues. Germline V lookup: CDR1 KGHSH, CDR2 LQKENI. The V gene lost 1 base and the J gene lost 3 bases, with 10 bases spanning the gap. This CDR3 is CASSPQDSYYEQYF. CDR3 DNA sequence: TGTGCCAGCTCACCACAGGACAGCTACTACGAGCAGTACTTC.

The chain uses TRBV18 and TRBJ1-2; 7 nucleotides line up with TRBD1. Germline-derived CDR1 and CDR2 are KGHSH and LQKENI. The CDR3 is 16 amino acids. V shed 5 bases and J 8 bases; nucleotides not matched to a gene: 17. CDR3 DNA: TGTGCCAGCTCAGGATCGACAGGGATTCGAGCTTACGGCTACACCTTC. Amino acid sequence: CASSGSTGIRAYGYTF.

V usage is TRBV5-1 and J usage is TRBJ1-2; 8 nucleotides match TRBD1. Per the germline V gene, CDR1 is SGHRS and CDR2 is YFSETQ. The CDR3 has 13 residues. Trimming removed 5 bases from V and 3 bases from J; junction bases left unmatched: 3. The CDR3 is CASREGQDYGYTF. CDR3 DNA: TGCGCCAGCAGGGAGGGACAGGACTATGGCTACACCTTC.

This clonotype came up many times. The chain couples TRBV2 to TRBJ1-2, with D unresolved. V was pared by 4 bases and J by 6 bases, with 15 bases between. Germline loops: CDR1 SNHLY, CDR2 FYNNEI. This CDR3 region has 14 residues. The CDR3 coding sequence is TGTGCCAGCAGTGGAGGCCGTCGGTTGGATGGCTACACCTTC. Translating gives CASSGGRRLDGYTF.

This clonotype appeared many times. This chain uses TRBV18 with TRBJ1-2, with D maybe TRBD1 (5 bases). There are 13 residues in the CDR3. V dropped 3 bases and J dropped 8 bases, with 13 bases sitting between them. Germline lookup yields CDR1 KGHSH and CDR2 LQKENI. DNA of the CDR3: TGTGCCAGCTCACCGGGACGGCTGTCGGGCTACACCTTC. Protein: CASSPGRLSGYTF.

The gene calls are TRBV9 and TRBJ2-1; 8 positions match TRBD2. CDR3 length equals 16 residues. The junction had 6 bases not matched to a gene; V was cut back by 0 bases and J by 4 bases. CDR1 is SGDLS and CDR2 is YYNGEE in the germline V gene. For the CDR3, the DNA is TGTGCCAGCAGCGTAGAGGCGGGGGGCGGATACAATGAGCAGTTCTTC. It yields the protein CASSVEAGGGYNEQFF.

Ten or more counts support this clonotype. The chain has TRBV5-1 and TRBJ1-2, with TRBD1 as a possible D gene (5 bases). This CDR3 spans 15 amino acids. V lost 3 bases to trimming and J lost 5 bases, with 17 bases between them. Germline V gene lookup returns CDR1 SGHRS and CDR2 YFSETQ. DNA for the CDR3: TGCGCCAGCAGCTCAGGGACCGCCGGTCCTTATGGCTACACCTTC. Residues: CASSSGTAGPYGYTF.

Many counts were recorded for this clonotype. The CDR3 nucleotides read TGTGCCAGTGGGAAAGTCAGCTCCTACAATGAGCAGTTCTTC. Amino acids: CASGKVSSYNEQFF. The V gene is TRBV2, the J gene TRBJ2-1; D gene ambiguous. The germline CDR1 and CDR2 sequences are SNHLY and FYNNEI. The CDR3 loop spans 14 amino acids. The V end lost 9 bases, the J end lost 0 bases, and 12 bases lay between the germline ends.